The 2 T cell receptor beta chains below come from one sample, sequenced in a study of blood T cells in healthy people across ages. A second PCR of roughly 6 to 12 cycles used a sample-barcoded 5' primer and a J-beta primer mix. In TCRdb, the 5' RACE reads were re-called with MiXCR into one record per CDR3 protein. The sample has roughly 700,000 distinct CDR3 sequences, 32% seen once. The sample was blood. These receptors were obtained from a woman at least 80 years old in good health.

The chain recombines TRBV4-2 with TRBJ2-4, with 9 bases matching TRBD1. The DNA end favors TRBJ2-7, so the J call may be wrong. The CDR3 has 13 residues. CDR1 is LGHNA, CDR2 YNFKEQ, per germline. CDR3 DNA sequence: TGTGCCAGCAGCTGGACAGGGGAATACGAGCAGTACTTC. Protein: CASSWTGEYEQYF.

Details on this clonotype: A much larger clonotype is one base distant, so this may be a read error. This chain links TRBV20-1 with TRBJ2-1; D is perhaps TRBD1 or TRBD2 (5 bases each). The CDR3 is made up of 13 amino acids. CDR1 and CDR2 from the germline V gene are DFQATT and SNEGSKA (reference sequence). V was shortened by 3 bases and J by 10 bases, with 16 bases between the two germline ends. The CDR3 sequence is CSASPGANYEQFF. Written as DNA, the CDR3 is TGCAGTGCTAGTCCCGGGGCCAACTACGAGCAGTTCTTC.